This T cell receptor (beta chain) stems from a study of cytomegalovirus exposure and HLA in healthy donors. Study outcomes and limitations: Altogether, 150 to 200 TCR beta chains were recorded as cytomegalovirus-associated. That first-cohort TCR clusters tended to co-occur in the approximately 110 validation repertoires was found in a later analysis.

Assay used: immunoSEQ multiplex PCR; TCRdb lists only in-frame clones, some missing. The sample gives about 170,000 clones, roughly 90% of which show up once; roughly 4.2% is in the top ten. Losses at the gene ends were 2 bases for V and 4 bases for J; bases not matched to a gene: 1. CDR3 size: 15 residues. The germline gives CDR1 SGHRS, CDR2 YFSETQ. Notes on this clone: What it recognizes is unknown.

This sequence joins TRBV5-1 and TRBJ2-3; the match to TRBD2 covers 13 bases. The sequenced material came from PBMCs. The TCR was taken from a man in his late teens or twenties in good health and CMV-seropositive. CDR3 region: CASSLGLAGADTQYF. CDR3 nucleotide sequence: TGCGCCAGCAGCTTAGGACTAGCGGGAGCAGATACGCAGTATTTT.